The 18 T cell receptor beta chains in this list originate from one sample, sequenced in a study of blood T cell repertoires in COVID-19. TCRdb keeps only in-frame clones here, not all; method: immunoSEQ multiplex PCR. The table records 65,000 to 90,000 clones, about 88% of them present only once. Material for sequencing was peripheral blood. These TCRs come from a man older than 75 with COVID-19, enrolled during active disease.

This clone was seen only once. This chain links TRBV2 with TRBJ2-2, with 10 nucleotides matching TRBD2. V lost 3 bases and J lost 1; bases outside the gene matches: 2. CDR3 length: 16 residues. Germline V lookup: CDR1 SNHLY, CDR2 FYNNEI. CDR3 amino acids: CASSDSSGGNTGELFF. The CDR3 nucleotides read TGTGCCAGCAGTGACTCTAGCGGGGGGAACACCGGGGAGCTGTTTTTT.

A single count supports this clone. The chain is built from TRBV18 and TRBJ1-1; a possible D gene is TRBD1 (5 bases). The CDR3 runs 13 residues. V shed 6 bases and J shed 6 bases, with 14 bases lying between them. The germline gives CDR1 KGHSH, CDR2 LQKENI. CDR3 protein: CASSPQGAAEAFF. The CDR3 coding sequence is TGTGCCAGCTCGCCTCAAGGGGCCGCTGAAGCTTTCTTT.

The rearrangement joins TRBV11-2 to TRBJ1-4; 9 nucleotides align to TRBD1. The CDR3 loop spans 17 amino acids. Germline CDR1 is SGHAT and CDR2 is FQNNGV. V lost 1 base and J lost 6; bases outside the gene matches: 9. The CDR3 DNA reads TGTGCCAGCAGCTTAGGCCTAACCGGGACAGGGCATGAAAAACTGTTTTTT. This sequence encodes CASSLGLTGTGHEKLFF.

The chain has TRBV5-4 and TRBJ1-1; D uncertain. The CDR3 has 13 amino acids. Germline V gene sequence: CDR1 SGHNT, CDR2 YYREEE (reference sequence). The ends were cut back, 4 bases at V and 2 bases at J, with 9 bases in the middle. CDR3 protein: CASSVGLNTEAFF. CDR3 DNA sequence: TGTGCCAGCAGCGTAGGACTCAACACTGAAGCTTTCTTT.

This chain links TRBV10-3 with TRBJ2-3, with D perhaps TRBD2 (6 bases). This CDR3 is 14 amino acids long. Germline lookup yields CDR1 ENHRY and CDR2 SYGVKD. V lost 4 bases and J lost 0, with 8 bases in between. CDR3: CAISGEASTDTQYF. CDR3 sequence (DNA): TGTGCCATCAGTGGGGAGGCTAGCACAGATACGCAGTATTTT.

This chain connects TRBV10-3 to TRBJ2-3; the match to TRBD2 covers 8 bases. Germline CDR1 is ENHRY and CDR2 is SYGVKD. This CDR3 contains 18 residues. Trimming removed 2 bases from V and 1 base from J; junction bases left unmatched: 11. The DNA for the CDR3 is TGTGCCATCAGTGAGCACGGCGGGGGGCGGGTCGGCACAGATACGCAGTATTTT. It yields the protein CAISEHGGGRVGTDTQYF.

This clone was detected a few times. V usage is TRBV5-4 and J usage is TRBJ1-1; D is perhaps TRBD1 (6 bases). Per the germline V gene, CDR1 is SGHNT and CDR2 is YYREEE (reference sequence). V dropped 2 bases and J dropped 1 base, with 15 bases sitting between them. The CDR3 extends over 16 amino acids. CDR3 protein: CASSFPPGHSNTEAFF. Written as DNA, the CDR3 is TGTGCCAGCAGCTTCCCCCCGGGACACTCGAACACTGAAGCTTTCTTT.

This clone was seen only a few times. V gene TRBV6-1 combines with J gene TRBJ1-1; D is unresolved. V lost 1 base and J 10 bases, leaving 16 bases between the germline ends. This CDR3 region has 14 residues. CDR1 and CDR2 from the germline V gene are MNHNS and SASEGT. This CDR3 is CASSEGEGASGAFF. The CDR3 coding sequence is TGTGCCAGCAGTGAAGGTGAGGGAGCTTCCGGAGCTTTCTTT.

The J gene is TRBJ1-5, the V gene TRBV6-2 or TRBV6-3, with 8 bases lining up with TRBD1. The CDR3 covers 16 residues. With V trimmed by 4 bases and J by 4 bases, 9 bases remained unmatched. From germline, CDR1 is MNHEY and CDR2 SVGEGT. DNA for the CDR3: TGTGCCAGCAGTTCCAGTTCACAGGGGGGAAATCAGCCCCAGCATTTT. It is translated as CASSSSSQGGNQPQHF.

The chain recombines TRBV18 with TRBJ2-7; 7 nucleotides match TRBD1. From germline, CDR1 is KGHSH and CDR2 LQKENI. J lost 4 bases, V lost 3 bases, and 3 bases had no gene match. The CDR3 is 13 residues long. CDR3 sequence reads: CASSPGQRYEQYF. CDR3 in DNA: TGTGCCAGCTCACCGGGACAGAGGTACGAGCAGTACTTC.

V usage is TRBV9 and J usage is TRBJ1-2, with D maybe TRBD1 (5 bases). V was cut by 3 bases and J by 7 bases, with 13 bases left in between. CDR1 and CDR2 from the germline V gene are SGDLS and YYNGEE. This CDR3 contains 13 residues. This chain's CDR3 is CASSGGAFTGYTF. The CDR3 DNA sequence: TGTGCCAGCAGCGGCGGGGCGTTTACTGGCTACACCTTC.

The rearrangement joins TRBV5-1 to TRBJ1-2, with a possible D match to TRBD1 (6 bases). The germline V gene has CDR1 SGHRS and CDR2 YFSETQ. The V gene lost 3 bases and the J gene lost 4 bases, with 13 bases spanning the gap. The CDR3 consists of 14 residues. The DNA for the CDR3 is TGCGCCAGCAGCTCCCGGGGGGGCTTCTATGGCTACACCTTC. Amino acids: CASSSRGGFYGYTF.

V and J are TRBV28 and TRBJ1-3; D gene uncertain. CDR3 size: 12 residues. Germline values: CDR1 MDHEN, CDR2 SYDVKM. V gave up 3 bases and J gave up 8 bases, with 8 bases separating them. The CDR3 nucleotides are TGTGCCAGCAGTTTGCCCGGGGACACCATATATTTT. Amino acid sequence: CASSLPGDTIYF.

This chain connects TRBV4-3 to TRBJ1-4; D gene unclear. The CDR3 consists of 13 residues. Germline V CDR1 and CDR2: LGHNA, YSLEER. The V end lost 1 base, the J end lost 8 bases, and 8 bases lay between the germline ends. CDR3 sequence reads: CASSQVVEEKLFF. Written as DNA, the CDR3 is TGCGCCAGCAGCCAAGTGGTCGAGGAAAAACTGTTTTTT.

J is TRBJ1-5 and V is TRBV28; the D is unclear. The germline V and J ends were trimmed by 2 bases and 2 bases, with 16 bases remaining between them. This CDR3 spans 17 amino acids. The V gene's germline CDR1 is MDHEN and CDR2 SYDVKM. For the CDR3, the DNA is TGTGCCAGCAGTTTAGGGTGGACGGGAAAGGGCAATCAGCCCCAGCATTTT. It translates to CASSLGWTGKGNQPQHF.

The gene calls are TRBV6-1 and TRBJ2-3; D perhaps matches TRBD1 (6 bases). Germline-derived CDR1 and CDR2 are MNHNS and SASEGT. CDR3 size: 16 residues. V was shortened by 2 bases and J by 0 bases, with 12 bases between the two germline ends. CDR3 loop: CASSEWTVYSTDTQYF. DNA for the CDR3: TGTGCCAGCAGTGAATGGACAGTCTATAGCACAGATACGCAGTATTTT.

The V gene is TRBV18, the J gene TRBJ1-1, with D maybe TRBD1 (6 bases). CDR1 is KGHSH, CDR2 LQKENI, per germline. Trimming took 2 bases from V and 5 from J, leaving 15 bases between them. This CDR3 has 15 residues. CDR3 amino acids: CASSPNQSGETEAFF. The CDR3, as DNA: TGTGCCAGCTCACCAAACCAATCAGGGGAAACTGAAGCTTTCTTT.

The chain is built from TRBV6-2 or TRBV6-3 and TRBJ2-7, with 10 bases that match TRBD1. With V trimmed by 2 bases and J by 5 bases, 15 bases remained unmatched. The CDR3 consists of 18 residues. Germline assignment: CDR1 MNHEY and CDR2 SVGEGT. In nucleotides, the CDR3 is TGTGCCAGCAGTTACCCCGGAGGGACAGGGGTTGGGCCGGACGAGCAGTACTTC. Protein: CASSYPGGTGVGPDEQYF.